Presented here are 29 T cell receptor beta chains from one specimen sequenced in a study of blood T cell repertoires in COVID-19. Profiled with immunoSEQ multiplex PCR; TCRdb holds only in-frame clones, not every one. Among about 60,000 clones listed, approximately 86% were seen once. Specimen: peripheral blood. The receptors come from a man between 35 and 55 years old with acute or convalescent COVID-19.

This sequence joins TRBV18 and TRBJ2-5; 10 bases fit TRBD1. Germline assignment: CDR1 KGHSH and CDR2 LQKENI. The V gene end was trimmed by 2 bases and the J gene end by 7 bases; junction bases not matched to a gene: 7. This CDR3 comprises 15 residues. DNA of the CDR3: TGTGCCAGCTCACCATCAGGGACAGGGGTTGTGACCCAGTACTTC. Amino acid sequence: CASSPSGTGVVTQYF.

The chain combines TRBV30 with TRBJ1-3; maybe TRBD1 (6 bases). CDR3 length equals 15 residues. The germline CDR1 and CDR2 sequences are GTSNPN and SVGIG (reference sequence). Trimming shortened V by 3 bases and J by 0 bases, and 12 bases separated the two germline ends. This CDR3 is CAWSGGASSGNTIYF. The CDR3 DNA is TGTGCCTGGAGCGGGGGGGCTAGCTCTGGAAACACCATATATTTT.

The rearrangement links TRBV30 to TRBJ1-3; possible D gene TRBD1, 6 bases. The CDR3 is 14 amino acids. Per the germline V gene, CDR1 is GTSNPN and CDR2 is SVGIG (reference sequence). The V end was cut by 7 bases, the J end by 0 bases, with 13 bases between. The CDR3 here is CAFWPGVSGNTIYF. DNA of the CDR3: TGTGCCTTTTGGCCAGGGGTCTCTGGAAACACCATATATTTT.

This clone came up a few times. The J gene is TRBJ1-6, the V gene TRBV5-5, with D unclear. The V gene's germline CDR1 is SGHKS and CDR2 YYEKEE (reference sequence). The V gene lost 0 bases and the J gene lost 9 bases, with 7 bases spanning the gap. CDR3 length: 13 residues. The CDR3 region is CASSLAGLSPLHF. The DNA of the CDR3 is TGTGCCAGCAGCTTGGCTGGCCTTTCACCCCTCCACTTT.

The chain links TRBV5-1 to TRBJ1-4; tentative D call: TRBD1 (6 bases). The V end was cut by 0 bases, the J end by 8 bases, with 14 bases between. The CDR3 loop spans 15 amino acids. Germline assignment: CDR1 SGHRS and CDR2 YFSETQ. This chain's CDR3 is CASSLEGRGAEKLFF. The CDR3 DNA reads TGCGCCAGCAGCTTGGAGGGCAGGGGTGCAGAAAAACTGTTTTTT.

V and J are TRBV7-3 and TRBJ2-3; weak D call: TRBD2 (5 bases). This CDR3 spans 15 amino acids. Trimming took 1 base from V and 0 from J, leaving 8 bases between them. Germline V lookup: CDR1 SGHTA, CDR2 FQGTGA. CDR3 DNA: TGTGCCAGCAGCTTAAGCGGGCAAAGCACAGATACGCAGTATTTT. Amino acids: CASSLSGQSTDTQYF.

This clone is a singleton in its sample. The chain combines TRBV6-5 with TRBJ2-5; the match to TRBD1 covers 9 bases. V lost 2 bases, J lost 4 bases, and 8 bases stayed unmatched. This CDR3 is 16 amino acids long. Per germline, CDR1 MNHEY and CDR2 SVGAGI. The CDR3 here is CASSYEGTGQVETQYF. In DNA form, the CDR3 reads TGTGCCAGCAGTTACGAAGGGACAGGGCAAGTAGAGACCCAGTACTTC.

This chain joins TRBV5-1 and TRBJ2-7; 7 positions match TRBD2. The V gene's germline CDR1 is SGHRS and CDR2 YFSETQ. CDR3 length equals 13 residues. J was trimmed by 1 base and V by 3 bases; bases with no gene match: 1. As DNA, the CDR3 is TGCGCCAGCAGCTCCGGGGGGTCCTACGAGCAGTACTTC. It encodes CASSSGGSYEQYF.

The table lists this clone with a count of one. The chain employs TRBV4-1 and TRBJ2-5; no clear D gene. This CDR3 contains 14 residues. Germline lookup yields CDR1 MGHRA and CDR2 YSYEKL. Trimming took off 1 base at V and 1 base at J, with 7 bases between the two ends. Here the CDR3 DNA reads TGCGCCAGCAGCCAAGTCACACCCCAAGAGACCCAGTACTTC. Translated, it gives CASSQVTPQETQYF.

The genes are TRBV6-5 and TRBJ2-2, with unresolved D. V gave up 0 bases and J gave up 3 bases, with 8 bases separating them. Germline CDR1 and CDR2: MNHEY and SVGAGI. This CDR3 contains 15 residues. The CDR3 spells CASSYSAVYTGELFF. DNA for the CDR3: TGTGCCAGCAGTTACTCGGCAGTTTACACCGGGGAGCTGTTTTTT.

The CDR3 sequence: CAWRETGGLRGYTF. In nucleotides, the CDR3 is TGTGCCTGGAGGGAGACAGGGGGGCTGCGTGGCTACACCTTC. This sequence joins TRBV30 and TRBJ1-2; TRBD1 agrees at 9 bases. V was clipped by 3 bases and J by 7 bases; unmatched bases: 9. Germline CDR1 is GTSNPN and CDR2 is SVGIG (reference sequence). The CDR3 is 14 amino acids. Filled out from reference TRBV30 and TRBJ1-2, the complete variable domain reads SQTIHQWPATLVQPVGSPLSLECTVEGTSNPNLYWYRQAAGRGLQLLFYSVGIGQISSEVPQNLSASRPQDRQFILSSKKLLLSDSGFYLCAWRETGGLRGYTFGSGTRLTVV.

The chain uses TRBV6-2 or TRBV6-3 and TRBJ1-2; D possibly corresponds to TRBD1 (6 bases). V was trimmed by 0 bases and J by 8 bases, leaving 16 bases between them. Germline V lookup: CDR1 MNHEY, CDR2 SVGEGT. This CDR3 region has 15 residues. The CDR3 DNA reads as TGTGCCAGCAGTTACTCGATAAAGGGGGTACAAGGCTACACCTTC. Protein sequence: CASSYSIKGVQGYTF.

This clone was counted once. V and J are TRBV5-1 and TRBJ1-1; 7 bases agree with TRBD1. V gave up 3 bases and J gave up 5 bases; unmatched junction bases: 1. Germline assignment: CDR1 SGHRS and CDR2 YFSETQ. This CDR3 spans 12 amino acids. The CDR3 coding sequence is TGCGCCAGCAGCTCGGACAGGACTGAAGCTTTCTTT. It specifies CASSSDRTEAFF.

CDR3 sequence (DNA): TGTGCCAGCACTAAGACGGGACAGGACTATGGCTACACCTTC. Translating it yields CASTKTGQDYGYTF. V and J are TRBV6-6 and TRBJ1-2; TRBD1 agrees at 8 bases. There are 14 residues in the CDR3. J lost 3 bases, V lost 7 bases, and 7 bases had no gene match. Germline V CDR1 and CDR2: MNHNY, SVGAGI (reference sequence).

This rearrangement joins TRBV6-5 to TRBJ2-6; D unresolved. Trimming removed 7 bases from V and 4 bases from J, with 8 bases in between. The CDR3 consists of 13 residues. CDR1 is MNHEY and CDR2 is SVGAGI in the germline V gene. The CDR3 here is CASTNGGANVLTF. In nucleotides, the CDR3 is TGTGCCAGCACAAACGGGGGGGCCAACGTCCTGACTTTC.

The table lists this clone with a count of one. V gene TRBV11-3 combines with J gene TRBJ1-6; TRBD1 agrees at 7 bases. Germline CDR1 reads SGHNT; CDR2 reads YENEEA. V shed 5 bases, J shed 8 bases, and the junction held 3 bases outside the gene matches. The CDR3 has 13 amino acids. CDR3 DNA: TGTGCCAGCAGCCCAACAGGGGATTCACCCCTCCACTTT. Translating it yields CASSPTGDSPLHF. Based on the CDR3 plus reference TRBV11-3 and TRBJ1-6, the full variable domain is EAGVVQSPRYKIIEKKQPVAFWCNPISGHNTLYWYLQNLGQGPELLIRYENEEAVDDSQLPKDRFSAERLKGVDSTLKIQPAELGDSAVYLCASSPTGDSPLHFGNGTRLTVT.

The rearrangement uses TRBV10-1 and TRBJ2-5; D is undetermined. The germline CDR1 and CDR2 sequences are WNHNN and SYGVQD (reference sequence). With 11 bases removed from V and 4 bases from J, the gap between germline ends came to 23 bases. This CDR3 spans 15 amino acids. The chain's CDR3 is CAARGCRALRETQYF. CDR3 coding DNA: TGCGCCGCGAGAGGCTGTCGAGCCCTACGAGAGACCCAGTACTTC.

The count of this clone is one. CDR3 sequence: CAWSGDFFGSPDTQYF. The CDR3 nucleotides are TGTGCCTGGAGTGGGGACTTTTTCGGATCCCCAGATACGCAGTATTTT. The genes are TRBV30 and TRBJ2-3; possibly TRBD2 for D (6 bases). Trimming stripped 1 base from V and 4 bases from J, with 18 bases between. Germline V gene lookup returns CDR1 GTSNPN and CDR2 SVGIG (reference sequence). There are 16 residues in the CDR3.

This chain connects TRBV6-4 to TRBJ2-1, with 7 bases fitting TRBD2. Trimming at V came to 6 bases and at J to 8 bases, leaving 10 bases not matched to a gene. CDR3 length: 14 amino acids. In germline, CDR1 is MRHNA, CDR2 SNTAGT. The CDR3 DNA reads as TGTGCCAGCAGGACTAGCCCGGGGAGTGATGAGCAGTTCTTC. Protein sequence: CASRTSPGSDEQFF.

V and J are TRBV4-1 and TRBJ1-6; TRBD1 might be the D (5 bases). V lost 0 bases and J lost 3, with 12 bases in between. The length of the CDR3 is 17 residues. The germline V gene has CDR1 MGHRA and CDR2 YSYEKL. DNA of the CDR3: TGCGCCAGCAGCCAAGATCCATGGGGCGACTATAATTCACCCCTCCACTTT. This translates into CASSQDPWGDYNSPLHF.

CDR3 bases: TGTGCCAGCAGCTTGGATGAGAGGGGGGAAGCTTTCTTT. Translated, it gives CASSLDERGEAFF. The gene calls are TRBV7-8 and TRBJ1-1, with D possibly matching TRBD1 (6 bases). The ends were cut back, 3 bases at V and 8 bases at J, with 13 bases in the middle. The CDR3 runs 13 residues. CDR1 is SGHVS, CDR2 FQNEAQ, per germline.

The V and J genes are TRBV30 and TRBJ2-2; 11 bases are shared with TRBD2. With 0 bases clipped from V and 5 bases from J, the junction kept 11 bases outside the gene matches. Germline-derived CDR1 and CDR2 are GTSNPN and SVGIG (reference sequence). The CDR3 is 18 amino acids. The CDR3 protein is CAWSVELAGGPGTGELFF. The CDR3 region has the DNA TGTGCCTGGAGTGTTGAGTTAGCGGGGGGGCCGGGGACCGGGGAGCTGTTTTTT.

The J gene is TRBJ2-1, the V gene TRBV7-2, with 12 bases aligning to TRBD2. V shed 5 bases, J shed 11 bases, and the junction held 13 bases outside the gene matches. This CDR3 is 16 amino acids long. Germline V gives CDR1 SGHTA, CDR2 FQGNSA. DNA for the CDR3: TGTGCCAGCAGCACATGGACTAGCGGGGTCAACGGGAAGCAGTTCTTC. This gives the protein CASSTWTSGVNGKQFF.

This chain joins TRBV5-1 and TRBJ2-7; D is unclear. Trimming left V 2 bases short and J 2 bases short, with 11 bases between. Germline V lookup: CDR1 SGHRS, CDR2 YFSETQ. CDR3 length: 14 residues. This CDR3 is CASSFQDPAYEQYF. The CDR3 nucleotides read TGCGCCAGCAGCTTTCAGGATCCCGCCTACGAGCAGTACTTC.

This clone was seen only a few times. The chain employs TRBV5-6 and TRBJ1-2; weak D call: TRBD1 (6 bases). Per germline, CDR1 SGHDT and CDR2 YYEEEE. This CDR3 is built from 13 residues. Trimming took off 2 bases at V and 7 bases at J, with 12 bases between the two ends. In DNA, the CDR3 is TGTGCCAGCAGCTTTACAGGGATGAGTGGCTACACCTTC. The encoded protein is CASSFTGMSGYTF.

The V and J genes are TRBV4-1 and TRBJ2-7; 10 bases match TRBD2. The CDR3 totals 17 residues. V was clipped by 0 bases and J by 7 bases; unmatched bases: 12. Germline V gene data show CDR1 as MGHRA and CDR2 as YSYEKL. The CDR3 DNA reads TGCGCCAGCAGCCAAGAGGAGGGGGGACTAGCGCTGCTAGAGCAGTACTTC. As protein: CASSQEEGGLALLEQYF.

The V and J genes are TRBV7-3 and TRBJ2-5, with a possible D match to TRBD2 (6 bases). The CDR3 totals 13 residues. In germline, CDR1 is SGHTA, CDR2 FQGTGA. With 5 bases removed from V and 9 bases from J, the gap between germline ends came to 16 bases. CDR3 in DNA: TGTGCCAGCAGCGCGCGGGGCGAGGGGTCCCAGTACTTC. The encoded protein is CASSARGEGSQYF.

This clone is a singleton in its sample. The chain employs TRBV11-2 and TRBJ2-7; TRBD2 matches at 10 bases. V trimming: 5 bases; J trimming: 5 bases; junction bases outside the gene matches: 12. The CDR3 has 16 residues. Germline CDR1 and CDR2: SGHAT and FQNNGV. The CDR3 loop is CASSLYSGGPFDEQYF. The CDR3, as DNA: TGTGCCAGCAGCCTCTATAGCGGGGGGCCTTTCGACGAGCAGTACTTC. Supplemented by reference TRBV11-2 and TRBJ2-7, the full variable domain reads EAGVAQSPRYKIIEKRQSVAFWCNPISGHATLYWYQQILGQGPKLLIQFQNNGVVDDSQLPKDRFSAERLKGVDSTLKIQPAKLEDSAVYLCASSLYSGGPFDEQYFGPGTRLTVT.

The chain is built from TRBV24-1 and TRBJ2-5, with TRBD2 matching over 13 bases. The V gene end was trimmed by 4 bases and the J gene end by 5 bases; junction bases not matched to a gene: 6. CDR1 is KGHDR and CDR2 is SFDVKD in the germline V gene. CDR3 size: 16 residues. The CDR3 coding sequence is TGTGCCACCAGTGAACAACTAGCGGGGGGGCTGGAGACCCAGTACTTC. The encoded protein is CATSEQLAGGLETQYF.